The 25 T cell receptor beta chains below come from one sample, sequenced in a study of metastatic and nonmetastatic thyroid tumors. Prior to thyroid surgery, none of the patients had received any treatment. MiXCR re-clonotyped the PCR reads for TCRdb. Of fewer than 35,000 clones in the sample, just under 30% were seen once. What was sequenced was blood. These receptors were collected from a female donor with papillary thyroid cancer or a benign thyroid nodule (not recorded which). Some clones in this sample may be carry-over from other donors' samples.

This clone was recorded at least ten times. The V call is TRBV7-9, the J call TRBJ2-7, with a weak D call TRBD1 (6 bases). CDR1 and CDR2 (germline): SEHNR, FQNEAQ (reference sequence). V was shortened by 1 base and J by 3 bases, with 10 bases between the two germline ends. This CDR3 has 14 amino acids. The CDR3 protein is CASSLGTASYEQYF. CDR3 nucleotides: TGTGCCAGCAGCTTAGGGACAGCCAGCTACGAGCAGTACTTC. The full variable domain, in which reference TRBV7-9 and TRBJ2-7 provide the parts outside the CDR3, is DTGVSQNPRHKITKRGQNVTFRCDPISEHNRLYWYRQTLGQGPEFLTYFQNEAQLEKSRLLSDRFSAERPKGSFSTLEIQRTEQGDSAMYLCASSLGTASYEQYFGPGTRLTVT.

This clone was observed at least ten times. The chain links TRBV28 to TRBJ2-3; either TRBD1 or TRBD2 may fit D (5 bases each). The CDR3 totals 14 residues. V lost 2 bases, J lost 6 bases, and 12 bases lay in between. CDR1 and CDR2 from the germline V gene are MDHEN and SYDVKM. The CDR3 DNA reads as TGTGCCAGCAGTTTAATAGGGGAGACGGATACGCAGTATTTT. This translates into CASSLIGETDTQYF.

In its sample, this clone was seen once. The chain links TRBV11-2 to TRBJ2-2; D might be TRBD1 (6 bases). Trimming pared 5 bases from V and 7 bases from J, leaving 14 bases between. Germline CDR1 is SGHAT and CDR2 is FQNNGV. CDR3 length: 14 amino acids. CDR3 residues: CASSRPGVVGELFF. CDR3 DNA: TGTGCCAGCAGCAGACCAGGGGTGGTCGGGGAGCTGTTTTTT.

The CDR3 spells CASSLLTSGNTDTQYF. The CDR3 DNA is TGTGCCAGCAGCCTGCTGACTAGCGGGAACACAGATACGCAGTATTTT. V usage is TRBV7-8 and J usage is TRBJ2-3; TRBD2 aligns across 11 bases. The CDR3 covers 16 residues. The V gene end was trimmed by 5 bases and the J gene end by 2 bases; junction bases not matched to a gene: 6. Germline CDR1 SGHVS, CDR2 FQNEAQ.

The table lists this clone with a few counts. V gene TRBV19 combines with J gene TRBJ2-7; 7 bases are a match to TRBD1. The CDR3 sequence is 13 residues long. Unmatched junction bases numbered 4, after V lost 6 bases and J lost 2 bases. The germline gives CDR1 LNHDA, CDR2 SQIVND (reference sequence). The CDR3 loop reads CASSRDRTYEQYF. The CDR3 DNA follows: TGTGCCAGTAGCAGGGACAGAACCTACGAGCAGTACTTC.

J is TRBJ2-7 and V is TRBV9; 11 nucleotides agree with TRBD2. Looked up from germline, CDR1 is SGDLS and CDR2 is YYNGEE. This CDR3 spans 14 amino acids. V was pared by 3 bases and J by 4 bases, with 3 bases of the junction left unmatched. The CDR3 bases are TGTGCCAGCAGCGCGACTAGCGGGGTGTACGAGCAGTACTTC. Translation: CASSATSGVYEQYF. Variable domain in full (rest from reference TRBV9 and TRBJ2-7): DSGVTQTPKHLITATGQRVTLRCSPRSGDLSVYWYQQSLDQGLQFLIQYYNGEERAKGNILERFSAQQFPDLHSELNLSSLELGDSALYFCASSATSGVYEQYFGPGTRLTVT.

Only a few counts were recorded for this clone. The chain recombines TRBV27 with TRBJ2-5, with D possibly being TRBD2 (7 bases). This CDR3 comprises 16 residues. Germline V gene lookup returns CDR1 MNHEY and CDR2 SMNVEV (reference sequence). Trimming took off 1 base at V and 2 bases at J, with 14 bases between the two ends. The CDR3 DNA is TGTGCCAGCAGTTTATGGGGGGGCCCATTACAAGAGACCCAGTACTTC. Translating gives CASSLWGGPLQETQYF.

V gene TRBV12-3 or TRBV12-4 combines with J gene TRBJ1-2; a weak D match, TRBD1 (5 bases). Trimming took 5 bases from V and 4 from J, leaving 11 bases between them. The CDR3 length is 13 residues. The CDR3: CASSPDIGYGYTF. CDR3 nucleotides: TGTGCCAGCAGTCCGGACATTGGCTATGGCTACACCTTC.

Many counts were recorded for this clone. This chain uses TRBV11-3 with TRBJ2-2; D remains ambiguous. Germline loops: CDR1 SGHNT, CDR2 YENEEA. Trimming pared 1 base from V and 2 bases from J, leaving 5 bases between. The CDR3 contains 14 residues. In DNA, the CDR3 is TGTGCCAGCAGCTTAGCGGTAAACACCGGGGAGCTGTTTTTT. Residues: CASSLAVNTGELFF. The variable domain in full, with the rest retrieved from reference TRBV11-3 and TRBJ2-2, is EAGVVQSPRYKIIEKKQPVAFWCNPISGHNTLYWYLQNLGQGPELLIRYENEEAVDDSQLPKDRFSAERLKGVDSTLKIQPAELGDSAVYLCASSLAVNTGELFFGEGSRLTVL.

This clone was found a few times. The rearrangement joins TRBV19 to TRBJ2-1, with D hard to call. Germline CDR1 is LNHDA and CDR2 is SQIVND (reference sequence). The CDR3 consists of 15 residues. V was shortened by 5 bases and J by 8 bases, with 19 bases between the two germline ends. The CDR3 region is CASSLADHANYEQFF. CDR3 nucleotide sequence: TGTGCCAGTAGTCTCGCGGACCATGCTAACTATGAGCAGTTCTTC. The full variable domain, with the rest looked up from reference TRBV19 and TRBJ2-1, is DGGITQSPKYLFRKEGQNVTLSCEQNLNHDAMYWYRQDPGQGLRLIYYSQIVNDFQKGDIAEGYSVSREKKESFPLTVTSAQKNPTAFYLCASSLADHANYEQFFGPGTRLTVL.

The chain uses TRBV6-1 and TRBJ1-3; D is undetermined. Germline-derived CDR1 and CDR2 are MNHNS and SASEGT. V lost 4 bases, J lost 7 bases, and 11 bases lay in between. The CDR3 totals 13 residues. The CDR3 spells CASSARSGNTIYF. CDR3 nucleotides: TGTGCCAGCAGTGCAAGATCGGGGAACACCATATATTTT.

Written as DNA, the CDR3 is TGTGCCATCAGTGAGTCGACAGGGACGACTGAAGCTTTCTTT. Translation: CAISESTGTTEAFF. The chain employs TRBV10-3 and TRBJ1-1, with 7 bases that match TRBD1. Germline CDR1 ENHRY, CDR2 SYGVKD. J was trimmed by 5 bases and V by 0 bases; bases with no gene match: 3. This CDR3 region has 14 residues.

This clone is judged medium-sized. Here the CDR3 DNA reads TGTGCCAGCAGTTGGGACAGTGGGGCCAACGTCCTGACTTTC. It codes for CASSWDSGANVLTF. The chain carries TRBV2 and TRBJ2-6, with 7 bases fitting TRBD1. Germline V CDR1 and CDR2: SNHLY, FYNNEI. This CDR3 has 14 amino acids. J was trimmed by 3 bases and V by 5 bases; bases with no gene match: 1.

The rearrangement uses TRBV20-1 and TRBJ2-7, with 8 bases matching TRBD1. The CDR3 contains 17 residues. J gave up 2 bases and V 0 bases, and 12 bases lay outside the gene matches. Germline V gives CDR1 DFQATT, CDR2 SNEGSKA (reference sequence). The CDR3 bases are TGCAGTGCTAGAGATTCACCGGACAGGGTATCAACCTACGAGCAGTACTTC. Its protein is CSARDSPDRVSTYEQYF.

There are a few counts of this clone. The CDR3 region is CATSRDFSPLHF. CDR3 nucleotides: TGTGCCACCAGCAGGGACTTCTCACCCCTCCACTTT. This chain uses TRBV15 with TRBJ1-6, with D unclear. Germline V CDR1 and CDR2: LNHNV, YYDKDF (reference sequence). V was cut by 3 bases and J by 10 bases, with 7 bases left in between. CDR3 length: 12 residues.

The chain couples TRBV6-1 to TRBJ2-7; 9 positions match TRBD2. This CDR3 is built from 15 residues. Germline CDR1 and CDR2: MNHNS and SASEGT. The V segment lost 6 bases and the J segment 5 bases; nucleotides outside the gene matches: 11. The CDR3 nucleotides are TGTGCCAGCAGCCCCACCGCCGCGGGAGGGAACGAGCAGTACTTC. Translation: CASSPTAAGGNEQYF.

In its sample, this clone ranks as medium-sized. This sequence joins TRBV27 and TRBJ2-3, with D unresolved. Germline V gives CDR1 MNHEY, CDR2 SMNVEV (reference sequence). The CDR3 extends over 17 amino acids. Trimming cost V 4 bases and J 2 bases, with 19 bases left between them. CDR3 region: CASSSPSGFSITDTQYF. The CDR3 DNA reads TGTGCCAGCAGTTCCCCCTCGGGTTTCTCAATCACAGATACGCAGTATTTT.

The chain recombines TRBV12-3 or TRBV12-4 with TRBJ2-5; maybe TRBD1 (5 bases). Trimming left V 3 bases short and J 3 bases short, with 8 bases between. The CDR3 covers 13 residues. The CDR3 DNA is TGTGCCAGCAGTTTCTTAGGGGAAGAGACCCAGTACTTC. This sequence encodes CASSFLGEETQYF.

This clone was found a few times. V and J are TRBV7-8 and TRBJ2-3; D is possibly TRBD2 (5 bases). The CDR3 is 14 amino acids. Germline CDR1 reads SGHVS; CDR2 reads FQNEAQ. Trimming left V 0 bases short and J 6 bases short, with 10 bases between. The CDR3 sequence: CASSLARSGDTQYF. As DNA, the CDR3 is TGTGCCAGCAGCTTAGCGCGGTCGGGGGATACGCAGTATTTT.

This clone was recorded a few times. Here the CDR3 DNA reads TGTGCCAGCAGTCTGACTAGCGCCCGTGACGGGGAGCTGTTTTTT. It is translated as CASSLTSARDGELFF. The chain has TRBV28 and TRBJ2-2; TRBD2 agrees at 8 bases. The germline CDR1 and CDR2 sequences are MDHEN and SYDVKM. With 5 bases clipped from V and 7 bases from J, the junction kept 9 bases outside the gene matches. The CDR3 is made up of 15 amino acids. The full variable domain, with the rest looked up from reference TRBV28 and TRBJ2-2, is DVKVTQSSRYLVKRTGEKVFLECVQDMDHENMFWYRQDPGLGLRLIYFSYDVKMKEKGDIPEGYSVSREKKERFSLILESASTNQTSMYLCASSLTSARDGELFFGEGSRLTVL.

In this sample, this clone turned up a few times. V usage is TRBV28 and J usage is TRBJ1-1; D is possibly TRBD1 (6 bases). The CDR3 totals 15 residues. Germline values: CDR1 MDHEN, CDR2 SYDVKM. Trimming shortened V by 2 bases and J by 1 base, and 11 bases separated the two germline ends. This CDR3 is CASSLPSTGNTEAFF. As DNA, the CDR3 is TGTGCCAGCAGTTTACCTTCGACAGGGAACACTGAAGCTTTCTTT.

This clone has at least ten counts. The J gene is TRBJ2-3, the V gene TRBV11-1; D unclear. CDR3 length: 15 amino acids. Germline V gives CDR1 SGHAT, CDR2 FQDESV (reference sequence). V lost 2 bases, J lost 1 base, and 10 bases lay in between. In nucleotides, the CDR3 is TGTGCCAGCAGCTTATCTGGACGGCGCACAGATACGCAGTATTTT. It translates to CASSLSGRRTDTQYF. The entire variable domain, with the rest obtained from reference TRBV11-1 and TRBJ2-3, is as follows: EAEVAQSPRYKITEKSQAVAFWCDPISGHATLYWYRQILGQGPELLVQFQDESVVDDSQLPKDRFSAERLKGVDSTLKIQPAELGDSAMYLCASSLSGRRTDTQYFGPGTRLTVL.

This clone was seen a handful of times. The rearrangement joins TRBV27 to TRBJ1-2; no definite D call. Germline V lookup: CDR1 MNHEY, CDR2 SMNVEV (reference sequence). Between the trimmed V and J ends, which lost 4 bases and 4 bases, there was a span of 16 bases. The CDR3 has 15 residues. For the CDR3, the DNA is TGTGCCAGCAGTTCCTACCCAACAGAAACCTATGGCTACACCTTC. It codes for CASSSYPTETYGYTF.

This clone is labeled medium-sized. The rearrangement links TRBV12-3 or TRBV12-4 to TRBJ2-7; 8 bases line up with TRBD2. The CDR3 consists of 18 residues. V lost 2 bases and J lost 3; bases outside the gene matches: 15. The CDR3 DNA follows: TGTGCCAGCAGTTTATTCCCTAGCGGGTGCCTCTTAAACTACGAGCAGTACTTC. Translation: CASSLFPSGCLLNYEQYF.

CDR3: CASSELAGPYNEQFF. Written as DNA, the CDR3 is TGTGCCAGCAGTGAACTAGCGGGACCATACAATGAGCAGTTCTTC. The genes are TRBV6-1 and TRBJ2-1; 9 nucleotides agree with TRBD2. CDR3 length: 15 residues. Germline CDR1 and CDR2: MNHNS and SASEGT. V was pared by 2 bases and J by 4 bases, with 3 bases of the junction left unmatched.